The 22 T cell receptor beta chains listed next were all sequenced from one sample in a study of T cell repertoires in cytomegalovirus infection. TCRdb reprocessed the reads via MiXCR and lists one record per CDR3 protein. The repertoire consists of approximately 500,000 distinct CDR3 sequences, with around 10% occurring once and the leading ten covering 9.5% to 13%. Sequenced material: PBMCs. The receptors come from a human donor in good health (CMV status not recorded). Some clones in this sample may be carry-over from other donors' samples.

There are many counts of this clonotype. The CDR3, as DNA: TGTGCCAGCATAGGACAGCCCTCCTACGAGCAGTACTTC. It codes for CASIGQPSYEQYF. The chain combines TRBV6-2 or TRBV6-3 with TRBJ2-7, with D possibly being TRBD1 (6 bases). Trimming took off 7 bases at V and 0 bases at J, with 10 bases between the two ends. Per germline, CDR1 MNHEY and CDR2 SVGEGT. The length of the CDR3 is 13 residues.

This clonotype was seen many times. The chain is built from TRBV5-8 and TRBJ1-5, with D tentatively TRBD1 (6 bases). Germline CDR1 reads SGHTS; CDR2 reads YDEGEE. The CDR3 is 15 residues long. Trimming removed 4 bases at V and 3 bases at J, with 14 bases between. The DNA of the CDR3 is TGTGCCAGCAGCCTCGGACAGAAATACAATCAGCCCCAGCATTTT. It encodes CASSLGQKYNQPQHF.

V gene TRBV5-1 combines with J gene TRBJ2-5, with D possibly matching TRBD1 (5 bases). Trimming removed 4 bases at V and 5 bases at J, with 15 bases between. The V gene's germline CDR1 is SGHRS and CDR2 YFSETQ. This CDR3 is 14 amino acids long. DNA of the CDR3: TGCGCCAGCAGCCCTGGTTCAGGGATCGAGACCCAGTACTTC. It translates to CASSPGSGIETQYF.

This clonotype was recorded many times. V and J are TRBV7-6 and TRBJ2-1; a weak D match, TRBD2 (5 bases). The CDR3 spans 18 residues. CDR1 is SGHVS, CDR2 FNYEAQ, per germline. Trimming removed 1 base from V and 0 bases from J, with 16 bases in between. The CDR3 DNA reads TGTGCCAGCAGCTTAGAGGGTTCGAGCGGTCTCTCCTACAATGAGCAGTTCTTC. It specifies CASSLEGSSGLSYNEQFF.

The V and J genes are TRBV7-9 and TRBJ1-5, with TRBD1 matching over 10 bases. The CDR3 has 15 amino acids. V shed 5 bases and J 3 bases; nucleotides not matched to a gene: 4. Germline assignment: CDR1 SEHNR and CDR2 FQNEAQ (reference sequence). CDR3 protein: CASSRGTGDNQPQHF. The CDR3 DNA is TGTGCCAGCAGCCGTGGGACAGGGGACAATCAGCCCCAGCATTTT.

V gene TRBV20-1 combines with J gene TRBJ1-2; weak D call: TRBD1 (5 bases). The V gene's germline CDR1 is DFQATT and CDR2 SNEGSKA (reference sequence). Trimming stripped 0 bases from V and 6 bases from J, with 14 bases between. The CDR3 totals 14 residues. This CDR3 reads CSARDPGGNDGYTF. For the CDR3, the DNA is TGCAGTGCTAGAGACCCCGGGGGGAACGATGGCTACACCTTC.

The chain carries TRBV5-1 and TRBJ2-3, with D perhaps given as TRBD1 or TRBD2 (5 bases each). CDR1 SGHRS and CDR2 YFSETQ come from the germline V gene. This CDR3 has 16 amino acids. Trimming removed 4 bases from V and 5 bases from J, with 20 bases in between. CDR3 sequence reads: CASSLEPGPLEDTQYF. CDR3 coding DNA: TGCGCCAGCAGCCTAGAACCGGGACCCCTGGAAGATACGCAGTATTTT.

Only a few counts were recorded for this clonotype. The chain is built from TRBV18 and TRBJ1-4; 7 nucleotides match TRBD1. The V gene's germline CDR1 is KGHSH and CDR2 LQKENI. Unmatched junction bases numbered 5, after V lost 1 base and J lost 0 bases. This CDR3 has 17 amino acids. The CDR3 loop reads CASSPRIQGATNEKLFF. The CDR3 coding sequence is TGTGCCAGCTCACCACGTATCCAGGGGGCAACTAATGAAAAACTGTTTTTT.

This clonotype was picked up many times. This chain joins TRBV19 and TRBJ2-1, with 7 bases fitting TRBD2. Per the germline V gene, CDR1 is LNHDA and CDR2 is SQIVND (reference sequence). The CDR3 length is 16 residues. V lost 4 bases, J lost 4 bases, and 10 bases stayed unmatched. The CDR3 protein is CASSTPAGKPYNEQFF. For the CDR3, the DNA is TGTGCCAGTAGTACCCCAGCGGGGAAGCCTTACAATGAGCAGTTCTTC. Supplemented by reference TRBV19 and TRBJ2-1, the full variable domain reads DGGITQSPKYLFRKEGQNVTLSCEQNLNHDAMYWYRQDPGQGLRLIYYSQIVNDFQKGDIAEGYSVSREKKESFPLTVTSAQKNPTAFYLCASSTPAGKPYNEQFFGPGTRLTVL.

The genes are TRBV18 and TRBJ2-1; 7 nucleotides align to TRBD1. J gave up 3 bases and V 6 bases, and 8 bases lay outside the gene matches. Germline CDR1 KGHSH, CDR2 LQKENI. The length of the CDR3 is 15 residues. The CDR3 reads CASSPDRVGYNEQFF. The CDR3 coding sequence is TGTGCCAGCTCTCCTGACAGGGTGGGCTACAATGAGCAGTTCTTC.

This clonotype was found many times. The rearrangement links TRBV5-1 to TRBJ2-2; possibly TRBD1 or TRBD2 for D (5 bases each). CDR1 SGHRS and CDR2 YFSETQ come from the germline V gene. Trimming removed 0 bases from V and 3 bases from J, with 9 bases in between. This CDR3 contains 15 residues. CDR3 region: CASSLGGAYTGELFF. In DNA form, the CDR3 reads TGCGCCAGCAGCTTGGGAGGGGCTTACACCGGGGAGCTGTTTTTT.

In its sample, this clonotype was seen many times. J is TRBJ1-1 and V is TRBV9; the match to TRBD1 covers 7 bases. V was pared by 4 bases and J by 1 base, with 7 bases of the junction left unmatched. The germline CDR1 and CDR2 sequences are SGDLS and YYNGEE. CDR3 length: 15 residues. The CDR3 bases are TGTGCCAGCAGCCCCCAACAGGGGTGGAACACTGAAGCTTTCTTT. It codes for CASSPQQGWNTEAFF.

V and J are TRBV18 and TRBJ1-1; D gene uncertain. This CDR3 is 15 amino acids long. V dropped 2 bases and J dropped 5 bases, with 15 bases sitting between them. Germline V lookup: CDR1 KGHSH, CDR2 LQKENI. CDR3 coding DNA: TGTGCCAGCTCACCATACTTTGAGGGAGGGACTGAAGCTTTCTTT. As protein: CASSPYFEGGTEAFF. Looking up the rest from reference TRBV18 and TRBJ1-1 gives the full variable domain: NAGVMQNPRHLVRRRGQEARLRCSPMKGHSHVYWYRQLPEEGLKFMVYLQKENIIDESGMPKERFSAEFPKEGPSILRIQQVVRGDSAAYFCASSPYFEGGTEAFFGQGTRLTVV.

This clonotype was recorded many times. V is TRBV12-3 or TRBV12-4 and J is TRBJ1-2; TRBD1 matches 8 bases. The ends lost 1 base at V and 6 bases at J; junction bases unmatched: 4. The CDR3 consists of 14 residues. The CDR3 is CASSLDRGFHGYTF. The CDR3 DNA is TGTGCCAGCAGTTTAGACAGGGGGTTTCATGGCTACACCTTC.

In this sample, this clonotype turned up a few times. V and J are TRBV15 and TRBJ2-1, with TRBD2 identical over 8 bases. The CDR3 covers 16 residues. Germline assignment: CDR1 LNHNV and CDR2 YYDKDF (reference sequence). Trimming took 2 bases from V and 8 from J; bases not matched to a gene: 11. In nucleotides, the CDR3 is TGTGCCACCAGCAGATCAGCCGGCGGGAGGAGCCATGAGCAGTTCTTC. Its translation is CATSRSAGGRSHEQFF.

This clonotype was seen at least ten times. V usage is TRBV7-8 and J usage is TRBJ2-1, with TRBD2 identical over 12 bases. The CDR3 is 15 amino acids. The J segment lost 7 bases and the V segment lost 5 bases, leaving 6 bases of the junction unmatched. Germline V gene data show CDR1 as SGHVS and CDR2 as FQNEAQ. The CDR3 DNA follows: TGTGCCAGCAGCCCGGTTGGACTAGCGGGGAATGAGCAGTTCTTC. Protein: CASSPVGLAGNEQFF. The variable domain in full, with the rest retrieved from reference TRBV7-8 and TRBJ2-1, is GAGVSQSPRYKVAKRGQDVALRCDPISGHVSLFWYQQALGQGPEFLTYFQNEAQLDKSGLPSDRFFAERPEGSVSTLKIQRTQQEDSAVYLCASSPVGLAGNEQFFGPGTRLTVL.

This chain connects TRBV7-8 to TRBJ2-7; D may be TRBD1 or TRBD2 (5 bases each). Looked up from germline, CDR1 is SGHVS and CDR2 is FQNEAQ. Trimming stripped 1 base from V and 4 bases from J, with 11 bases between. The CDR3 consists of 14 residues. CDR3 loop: CASSLGGPGYEQYF. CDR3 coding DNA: TGTGCCAGCAGCTTAGGGGGACCGGGGTACGAGCAGTACTTC. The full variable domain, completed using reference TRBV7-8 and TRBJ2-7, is GAGVSQSPRYKVAKRGQDVALRCDPISGHVSLFWYQQALGQGPEFLTYFQNEAQLDKSGLPSDRFFAERPEGSVSTLKIQRTQQEDSAVYLCASSLGGPGYEQYFGPGTRLTVT.

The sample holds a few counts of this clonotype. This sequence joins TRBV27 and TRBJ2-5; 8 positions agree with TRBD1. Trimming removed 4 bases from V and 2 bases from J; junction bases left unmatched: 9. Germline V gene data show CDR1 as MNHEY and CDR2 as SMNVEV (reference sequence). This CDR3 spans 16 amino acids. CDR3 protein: CASSSGQGRLQETQYF. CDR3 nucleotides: TGTGCCAGCAGTTCAGGACAGGGCCGTCTTCAAGAGACCCAGTACTTC.

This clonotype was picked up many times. The CDR3: CASSLNSGDGYTF. The CDR3 DNA follows: TGTGCCAGCAGCTTAAATTCAGGTGATGGCTACACCTTC. The chain joins TRBV7-3 to TRBJ1-2; D call uncertain. Deletions cut 1 base from V and 6 bases from J, with 9 bases between. The germline CDR1 and CDR2 sequences are SGHTA and FQGTGA. The CDR3 consists of 13 residues.

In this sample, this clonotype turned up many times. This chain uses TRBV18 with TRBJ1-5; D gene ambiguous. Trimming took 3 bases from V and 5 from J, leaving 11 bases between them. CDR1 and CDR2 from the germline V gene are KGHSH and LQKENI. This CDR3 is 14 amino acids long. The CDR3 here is CASSPTSGDQPQHF. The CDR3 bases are TGTGCCAGCTCACCGACCAGTGGGGATCAGCCCCAGCATTTT.

CDR3: CASSPTGDSLTYNEQFF. In nucleotides, the CDR3 is TGTGCCAGCAGCCCTACCGGGGACTCACTAACCTACAATGAGCAGTTCTTC. The chain links TRBV4-2 to TRBJ2-1; tentative D call: TRBD2 (6 bases). The CDR3 sequence is 17 residues long. From germline, CDR1 is LGHNA and CDR2 YNFKEQ. Trimming cost V 4 bases and J 2 bases, with 18 bases left between them.

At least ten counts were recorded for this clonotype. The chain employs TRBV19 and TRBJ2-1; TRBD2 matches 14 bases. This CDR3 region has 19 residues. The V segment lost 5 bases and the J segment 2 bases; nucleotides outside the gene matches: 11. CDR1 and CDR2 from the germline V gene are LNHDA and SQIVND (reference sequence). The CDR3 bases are TGTGCCAGTAGTTTCGGACTAGCGGGAGGCTCCCCGCCCTACAATGAGCAGTTCTTC. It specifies CASSFGLAGGSPPYNEQFF.